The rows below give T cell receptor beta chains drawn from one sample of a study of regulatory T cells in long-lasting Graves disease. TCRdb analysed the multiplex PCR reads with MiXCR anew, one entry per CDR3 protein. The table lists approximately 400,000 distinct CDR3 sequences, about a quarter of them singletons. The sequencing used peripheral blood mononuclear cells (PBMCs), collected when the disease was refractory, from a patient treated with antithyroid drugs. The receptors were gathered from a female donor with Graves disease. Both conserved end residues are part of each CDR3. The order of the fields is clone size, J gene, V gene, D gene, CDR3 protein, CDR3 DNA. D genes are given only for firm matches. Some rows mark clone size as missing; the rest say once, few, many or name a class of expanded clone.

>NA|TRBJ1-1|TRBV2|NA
CASRAWTVLNTAAFF
TGTGCCAGCAGGGCCTGGACCGTGTTGAACACTGCAGCTTTCTTT
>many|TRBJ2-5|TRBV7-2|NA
CASSLDTGTETQYF
TGTGCCAGCAGCTTAGACACCGGGACGGAGACCCAGTACTTC
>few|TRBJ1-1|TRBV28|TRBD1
CASATGGAGTEAFF
TGTGCCAGCGCTACAGGGGGCGCAGGGACTGAAGCTTTCTTT
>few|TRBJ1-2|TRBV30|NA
CAWSVGLGYTF
TGTGCCTGGAGTGTAGGGTTGGGGTACACCTTC
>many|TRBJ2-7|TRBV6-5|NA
CASSYAHEQYF
TGTGCCAGCAGTTACGCGCACGAGCAGTACTTC
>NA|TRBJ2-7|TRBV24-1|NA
CATSDLFGTEQCF
TGCGCCACCAGTGATTTGTTTGGAACCGAGCAGTGCTTC
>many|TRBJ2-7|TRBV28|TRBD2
CASSSPPWEGYEQYF
TGTGCCAGCAGTTCCCCCCCCTGGGAGGGATACGAGCAGTACTTC
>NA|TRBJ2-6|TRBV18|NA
CASSPGVGAGANVLTF
TGTGCCAGCTCACCCGGTGTAGGGGCCGGGGCCAACGTCCTGACTTTC
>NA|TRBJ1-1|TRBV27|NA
CASSSEGSWVTEAFF
TGTGCCAGCAGTTCCGAAGGGAGCTGGGTAACTGAAGCTTTCTTT
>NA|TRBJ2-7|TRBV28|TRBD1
CASSTGQGIPYEQYF
TGTGCCAGCAGTACGGGACAGGGGATCCCCTACGAGCAGTACTTC
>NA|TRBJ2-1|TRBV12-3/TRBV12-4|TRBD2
CASSLELAGVSYNEQFF
TGTGCCAGCAGTTTAGAACTAGCGGGAGTCTCCTACAATGAGCAGTTCTTC
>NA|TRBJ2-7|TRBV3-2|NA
CASSQRDYEQYF
TGTGCCAGCAGCCAAAGGGACTACGAGCAGTACTTC